Shown below are 27 T cell receptor beta chains from a single sample sequenced in a study of blood T cell repertoires in COVID-19. The protocol was immunoSEQ multiplex PCR, while the TCRdb copy is restricted to in-frame clones and leaves out a portion. This sample carries around 170,000 clones, around 86% of them seen once, and the ten largest clones take roughly 2.9%. Sequencing was performed on peripheral blood. The receptors were gathered from a woman under 40 with active or convalescent COVID-19.

V usage is TRBV11-2 and J usage is TRBJ1-4; maybe TRBD1 (6 bases). The CDR3 is made up of 16 amino acids. V lost 1 base, J lost 3 bases, and 12 bases lay in between. Germline V gene sequence: CDR1 SGHAT, CDR2 FQNNGV. As DNA, the CDR3 is TGTGCCAGCAGCTTAGTCGTGACAGGTCCTAATGAAAAACTGTTTTTT. Protein product: CASSLVVTGPNEKLFF.

The chain has TRBV19 and TRBJ1-2, with D possibly matching TRBD1 (6 bases). The CDR3 sequence is 14 residues long. The germline V and J ends were trimmed by 5 bases and 3 bases, with 13 bases remaining between them. Germline V gene data show CDR1 as LNHDA and CDR2 as SQIVND (reference sequence). CDR3 sequence reads: CASSVSPGDYGYTF. The CDR3 coding sequence is TGTGCCAGTAGTGTCTCTCCAGGGGACTATGGCTACACCTTC.

The chain carries TRBV5-1 and TRBJ2-2; possibly TRBD2 for D (5 bases). V dropped 0 bases and J dropped 5 bases, with 8 bases sitting between them. CDR1 and CDR2 from the germline V gene are SGHRS and YFSETQ. The CDR3 is 14 amino acids. CDR3 residues: CASSLGGGTGELFF. For the CDR3, the DNA is TGCGCCAGCAGCTTGGGCGGAGGAACCGGGGAGCTGTTTTTT.

The chain employs TRBV27 and TRBJ2-7; possible D gene TRBD1, 6 bases. Germline CDR1 MNHEY, CDR2 SMNVEV (reference sequence). Trimming removed 8 bases from V and 4 bases from J, with 18 bases in between. The CDR3 runs 14 residues. In nucleotides, the CDR3 is TGTGCCAGCTCCCTCGGACAGCCGCAATACGAGCAGTACTTC. Amino acids: CASSLGQPQYEQYF.

This chain joins TRBV5-1 and TRBJ2-1; D possibly corresponds to TRBD1 (7 bases). CDR3 length: 16 amino acids. Trimming took off 0 bases at V and 7 bases at J, with 17 bases between the two ends. Looked up from germline, CDR1 is SGHRS and CDR2 is YFSETQ. CDR3 residues: CASSLGRGLEGNEQFF. DNA for the CDR3: TGCGCCAGCAGCTTGGGGAGGGGGCTAGAAGGGAATGAGCAGTTCTTC. Filled out from reference TRBV5-1 and TRBJ2-1, the complete variable domain reads KAGVTQTPRYLIKTRGQQVTLSCSPISGHRSVSWYQQTPGQGLQFLFEYFSETQRNKGNFPGRFSGRQFSNSRSEMNVSTLELGDSALYLCASSLGRGLEGNEQFFGPGTRLTVL.

V gene TRBV19 combines with J gene TRBJ2-7, with D maybe TRBD2 (6 bases). Trimming removed 5 bases from V and 3 bases from J, with 11 bases in between. The CDR3 loop spans 13 amino acids. The germline CDR1 and CDR2 sequences are LNHDA and SQIVND (reference sequence). The chain's CDR3 is CASSSQEGYEQYF. For the CDR3, the DNA is TGTGCCAGTAGTTCCCAGGAGGGCTACGAGCAGTACTTC.

This chain uses TRBV4-2 with TRBJ2-6; 9 positions agree with TRBD2. CDR1 is LGHNA, CDR2 YNFKEQ, per germline. V dropped 4 bases and J dropped 0; count of bases not matched to a gene: 4. The CDR3 extends over 17 amino acids. CDR3 nucleotides: TGTGCCAGCAGCCCGACTAGCGGCAACTCTGGGGCCAACGTCCTGACTTTC. It codes for CASSPTSGNSGANVLTF.

The chain uses TRBV5-8 and TRBJ1-4, with 9 bases lining up with TRBD1. Germline V gene sequence: CDR1 SGHTS, CDR2 YDEGEE. The CDR3 length is 16 residues. The V and J ends lost 4 bases and 4 bases, in that order; junction bases with no gene match: 8. The CDR3 is CASSLGDRVRNEKLFF. In DNA form, the CDR3 reads TGTGCCAGCAGCCTAGGGGACAGGGTGCGTAATGAAAAACTGTTTTTT.

The rearrangement joins TRBV5-1 to TRBJ2-5; 10 bases line up with TRBD2. The trim removed 1 base at V and 4 bases at J, leaving 10 bases unmatched. This CDR3 has 17 amino acids. In germline, CDR1 is SGHRS, CDR2 YFSETQ. CDR3 nucleotides: TGCGCCAGCAGCTTGCCCAGCGGGGGGGCGGTCAGAGAGACCCAGTACTTC. Amino acids: CASSLPSGGAVRETQYF.

V and J are TRBV12-5 and TRBJ1-6, with D tentatively TRBD1 (5 bases). The CDR3 has 13 amino acids. The V and J ends lost 5 bases and 8 bases respectively, with 10 bases between them. CDR1 and CDR2 from the germline V gene are LGHNT and FRNRAP. Written as DNA, the CDR3 is TGTGCTAGTGGTATCGGGACTTATTCACCCCTCCACTTT. Its translation: CASGIGTYSPLHF.

On this clone itself: Other DNA sequences of this sample code for an identical CDR3. This rearrangement joins TRBV11-3 to TRBJ1-1; D not certain. The CDR3 loop spans 13 amino acids. CDR1 and CDR2 (germline): SGHNT, YENEEA. V lost 5 bases and J lost 0, with 7 bases in between. As DNA, the CDR3 is TGTGCCAGCAGCGCAGGCCTGAACACTGAAGCTTTCTTT. Its translation is CASSAGLNTEAFF.

In this sample, this clone turned up once. The gene calls are TRBV11-2 and TRBJ1-2; D is uncertain. Trimming pared 5 bases from V and 4 bases from J, leaving 5 bases between. Germline V lookup: CDR1 SGHAT, CDR2 FQNNGV. This CDR3 is built from 11 residues. The CDR3 region is CASSLFYGYTF. The CDR3 DNA follows: TGTGCCAGCAGCCTTTTCTATGGCTACACCTTC. Full variable domain (missing parts from reference TRBV11-2 and TRBJ1-2): EAGVAQSPRYKIIEKRQSVAFWCNPISGHATLYWYQQILGQGPKLLIQFQNNGVVDDSQLPKDRFSAERLKGVDSTLKIQPAKLEDSAVYLCASSLFYGYTFGSGTRLTVV.

The V and J genes are TRBV16 and TRBJ1-1, with 7 bases aligning to TRBD1. Germline V CDR1 and CDR2: KGHSY, FQNENV. The ends lost 3 bases at V and 0 bases at J; junction bases unmatched: 7. This CDR3 has 16 amino acids. The chain's CDR3 is CASSHHTGALNTEAFF. CDR3 coding DNA: TGTGCCAGCAGCCACCATACAGGGGCCCTGAACACTGAAGCTTTCTTT.

The chain carries TRBV18 and TRBJ1-3; 8 nucleotides align to TRBD1. The V and J ends lost 3 bases and 2 bases, in that order; junction bases with no gene match: 3. Germline V gives CDR1 KGHSH, CDR2 LQKENI. This CDR3 has 15 amino acids. CDR3 sequence reads: CASSPYRGTGNTIYF. The CDR3 DNA is TGTGCCAGCTCACCGTACAGGGGGACTGGAAACACCATATATTTT. The full variable domain, with the rest looked up from reference TRBV18 and TRBJ1-3, is NAGVMQNPRHLVRRRGQEARLRCSPMKGHSHVYWYRQLPEEGLKFMVYLQKENIIDESGMPKERFSAEFPKEGPSILRIQQVVRGDSAAYFCASSPYRGTGNTIYFGEGSWLTVV.

This chain joins TRBV27 and TRBJ2-3; 9 nucleotides align to TRBD2. Germline CDR1 and CDR2: MNHEY and SMNVEV (reference sequence). The J segment lost 0 bases and the V segment lost 2 bases, leaving 12 bases of the junction unmatched. The CDR3 is made up of 19 amino acids. CDR3 in amino acids: CASSLGASGVPSSTDTQYF. CDR3 coding DNA: TGTGCCAGCAGTTTAGGGGCTAGCGGGGTTCCCAGTAGCACAGATACGCAGTATTTT.

This rearrangement joins TRBV7-9 to TRBJ2-7; the D is unclear. The CDR3 contains 14 residues. Germline CDR1 and CDR2: SEHNR and FQNEAQ (reference sequence). Trimming took 1 base from V and 3 from J, leaving 10 bases between them. The CDR3 is CASSLETSNYEQYF. The CDR3 DNA is TGTGCCAGCAGCTTAGAGACTTCAAACTACGAGCAGTACTTC.

This rearrangement joins TRBV19 to TRBJ1-1, with a weak D call TRBD1 (5 bases). V lost 6 bases, J lost 4 bases, and 9 bases lay in between. The CDR3 is 12 residues long. Germline V gene lookup returns CDR1 LNHDA and CDR2 SQIVND (reference sequence). DNA for the CDR3: TGTGCCAGTAGGGGGGGTGGCACTGAAGCTTTCTTT. It yields the protein CASRGGGTEAFF.

By its share, this clone is medium-sized (0.01 to 0.1%). V usage is TRBV2 and J usage is TRBJ2-3, with D perhaps TRBD2 (5 bases). The V gene's germline CDR1 is SNHLY and CDR2 FYNNEI. The V end was cut by 4 bases, the J end by 2 bases, with 7 bases between. There are 13 residues in the CDR3. The CDR3 bases are TGTGCCAGCAGTGGACTACTCACAGATACGCAGTATTTT. Translation: CASSGLLTDTQYF.

The chain combines TRBV28 with TRBJ2-6, with 7 bases lining up with TRBD1. The CDR3 is 16 residues long. The J segment lost 9 bases and the V segment lost 5 bases, leaving 13 bases of the junction unmatched. CDR1 is MDHEN, CDR2 SYDVKM, per germline. The CDR3 protein is CASSQIPGTDINVLTF. CDR3 sequence (DNA): TGTGCCAGCAGTCAAATTCCCGGGACAGACATCAACGTCCTGACTTTC.

The chain recombines TRBV6-6 with TRBJ2-5, with TRBD1 identical over 8 bases. V shed 5 bases, J shed 8 bases, and the junction held 7 bases outside the gene matches. CDR3 length: 13 residues. The V gene's germline CDR1 is MNHNY and CDR2 SVGAGI (reference sequence). CDR3 amino acids: CASSTGTGPTQYF. CDR3 DNA: TGTGCCAGCAGTACTGGGACAGGCCCTACCCAGTACTTC.

This chain connects TRBV3-1 (or the pseudogene TRBV3-2) to TRBJ2-2; 8 bases are shared with TRBD1. V shed 3 bases, J shed 1 base, and the junction held 4 bases outside the gene matches. The CDR3 totals 16 residues. Germline CDR1 reads LGHDT; CDR2 reads YNNKEL (reference sequence). This chain's CDR3 is CASSHAGTGNTGELFF. CDR3 sequence (DNA): TGTGCCAGCAGCCATGCCGGGACAGGGAACACCGGGGAGCTGTTTTTT.

The table lists this clone with a count of one. The chain joins TRBV30 to TRBJ1-1, with a possible D match to TRBD1 (5 bases). V shed 2 bases and J shed 11 bases, with 12 bases lying between them. Germline values: CDR1 GTSNPN, CDR2 SVGIG (reference sequence). This CDR3 contains 11 residues. CDR3 protein: CAWSSRGDAFF. CDR3 bases: TGTGCCTGGAGTTCAAGGGGTGATGCTTTCTTT.

CDR3 bases: TGTGCCAGCAGCGCTAATGACAGGGGTGACACCATATATTTT. Translation gives CASSANDRGDTIYF. This sequence joins TRBV2 and TRBJ1-3; 8 bases agree with TRBD1. Germline loops: CDR1 SNHLY, CDR2 FYNNEI. This CDR3 is built from 14 residues. Germline trimming cut 6 bases from V and 8 bases from J; bases unmatched to any gene: 9.

This clone appeared a few times. The genes are TRBV7-2 and TRBJ2-7; 8 bases line up with TRBD2. The CDR3 sequence is 14 residues long. Germline assignment: CDR1 SGHTA and CDR2 FQGNSA. V was pared by 5 bases and J by 7 bases, with 10 bases of the junction left unmatched. The CDR3 nucleotides are TGTGCCAGCAGCCTGCGACTAGCGTCGGGGGAGCAGTACTTC. Protein product: CASSLRLASGEQYF. The complete variable domain, with remaining parts taken from reference TRBV7-2 and TRBJ2-7, reads GAGVSQSPSNKVTEKGKDVELRCDPISGHTALYWYRQSLGQGLEFLIYFQGNSAPDKSGLPSDRFSAERTGGSVSTLTIQRTQQEDSAVYLCASSLRLASGEQYFGPGTRLTVT.

The V and J genes are TRBV12-5 and TRBJ1-1, with no clear D. The V end was cut by 3 bases, the J end by 5 bases, with 13 bases between. The CDR3 sequence is 14 residues long. CDR1 LGHNT and CDR2 FRNRAP come from the germline V gene. Here the CDR3 DNA reads TGTGCTAGTGGTTTCCTGTGGAGCGGGACTGAAGCTTTCTTT. It yields the protein CASGFLWSGTEAFF.

The rearrangement uses TRBV29-1 and TRBJ2-6; the D gene is possibly TRBD1 (6 bases). The germline CDR1 and CDR2 sequences are SQVTM and ANQGSEA. Trimming removed 1 base from V and 1 base from J, with 14 bases in between. This CDR3 has 17 residues. CDR3 sequence (DNA): TGCAGCGTTGAAGCTGGGGGCATATCGTCTGGGGCCAACGTCCTGACTTTC. The encoded protein is CSVEAGGISSGANVLTF.

The rearrangement links TRBV5-1 to TRBJ1-1; 7 bases are a match to TRBD1. Trimming removed 0 bases from V and 7 bases from J; junction bases left unmatched: 9. CDR1 SGHRS and CDR2 YFSETQ come from the germline V gene. CDR3 length: 15 residues. CDR3 in DNA: TGCGCCAGCAGCTTGGGGGTATTTGGGACAGATGAAGCTTTCTTT. Its translation: CASSLGVFGTDEAFF.